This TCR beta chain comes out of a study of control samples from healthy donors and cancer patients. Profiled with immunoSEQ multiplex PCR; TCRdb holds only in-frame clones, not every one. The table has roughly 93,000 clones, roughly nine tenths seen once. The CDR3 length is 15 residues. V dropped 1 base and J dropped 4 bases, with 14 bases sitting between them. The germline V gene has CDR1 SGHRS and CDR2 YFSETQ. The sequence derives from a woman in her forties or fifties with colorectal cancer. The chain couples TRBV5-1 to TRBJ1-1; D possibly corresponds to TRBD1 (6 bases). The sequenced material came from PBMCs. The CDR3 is CASSLNFRGATEAFF. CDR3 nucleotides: TGCGCCAGCAGCTTGAACTTCAGGGGAGCCACTGAAGCTTTCTTT.